This note documents a single T cell receptor beta chain sequence. Its antigen is not known. The J segment lost 7 bases and the V segment lost 2 bases, leaving 3 bases of the junction unmatched. The germline gives CDR1 MNHNY, CDR2 SVGAGI (reference sequence). The CDR3 has 16 amino acids. The PCR had 60 Vbeta and 13 Jbeta primers. Assay used: immunoSEQ multiplex PCR; TCRdb lists only in-frame clones, some missing. The repertoire includes roughly 100,000 clones, about four fifths of them detected once, and around 5% sits in the top ten. This entry belongs to a study of cytomegalovirus exposure and HLA in healthy donors. As for the study in general: Earlier sequencing of 200 million or so T cells yielded roughly 120 million unique TCR beta sequences.

Study observations and caveats: About 87% or about 30% of the time was how often most TCR beta V segments were productive, according to an earlier analysis. Across donors, most TCRs were seen rarely, yet some public ones were widespread. What was likely a sequencing artifact was a cluster of highly shared sequence variants.

This chain uses TRBV6-6 with TRBJ2-1, with TRBD2 matching 15 bases. What was sequenced was PBMCs. This clonotype was sampled from a woman aged 40 to 49 in good health and CMV-seronegative. The CDR3 reads CASSYRGLAGGNEQFF. The CDR3 bases are TGTGCCAGCAGTTACCGGGGACTAGCGGGGGGAAATGAGCAGTTCTTC.